This record covers a single TCR beta chain. This record comes from a study of blood T cell repertoires in COVID-19. The CDR3 loop spans 15 amino acids. Germline V gene sequence: CDR1 SEHNR, CDR2 FQNEAQ (reference sequence). J lost 3 bases, V lost 0 bases, and 3 bases had no gene match. Some clones are missing from TCRdb's copy, which holds only in-frame ones; the method was immunoSEQ multiplex PCR. The data contain some 330,000 clones, more than 85% of them singletons. The rearrangement uses TRBV7-9 and TRBJ1-2, with 8 bases aligning to TRBD1. This receptor was obtained from a woman in her thirties who had recovered from COVID-19. The sample comprised PBMCs or T cells enriched from blood (not recorded which). CDR3 region: CASSLATGQDYGYTF. The CDR3 region has the DNA TGTGCCAGCAGCTTAGCAACGGGACAGGACTATGGCTACACCTTC.